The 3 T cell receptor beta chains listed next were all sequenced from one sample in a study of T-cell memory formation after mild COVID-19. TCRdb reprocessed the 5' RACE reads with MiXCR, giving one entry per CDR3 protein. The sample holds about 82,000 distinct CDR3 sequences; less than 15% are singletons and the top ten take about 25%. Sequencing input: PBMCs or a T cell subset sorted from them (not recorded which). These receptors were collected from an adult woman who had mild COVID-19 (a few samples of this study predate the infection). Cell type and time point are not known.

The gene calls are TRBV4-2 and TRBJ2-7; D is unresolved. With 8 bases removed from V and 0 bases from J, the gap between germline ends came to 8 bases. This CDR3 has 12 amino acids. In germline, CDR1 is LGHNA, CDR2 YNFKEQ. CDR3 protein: CASGGNSYEQYF. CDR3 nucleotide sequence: TGTGCCAGCGGTGGGAACTCCTACGAGCAGTACTTC.

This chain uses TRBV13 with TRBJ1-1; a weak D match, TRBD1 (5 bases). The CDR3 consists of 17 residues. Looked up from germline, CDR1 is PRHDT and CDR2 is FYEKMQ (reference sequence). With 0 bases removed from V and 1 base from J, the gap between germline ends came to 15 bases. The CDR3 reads CASSLGRGRPSNTEAFF. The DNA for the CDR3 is TGTGCCAGCAGCTTAGGCCGGGGGAGACCTTCGAACACTGAAGCTTTCTTT.

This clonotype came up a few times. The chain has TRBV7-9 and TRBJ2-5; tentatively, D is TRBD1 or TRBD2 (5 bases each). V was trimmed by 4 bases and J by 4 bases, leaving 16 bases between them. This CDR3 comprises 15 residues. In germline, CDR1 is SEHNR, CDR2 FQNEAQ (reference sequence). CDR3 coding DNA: TGTGCCAGCAGCTCCCGGGACGGAGGAGGAGAGACCCAGTACTTC. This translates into CASSSRDGGGETQYF.